Sequencing of this T cell receptor (beta chain) was carried out in a study of siplizumab effects on memory and regulatory T cells. Broader study findings: Left unconfirmed was the suppressive function of proliferating Tregs from siplizumab cultures. Naive T cells were seemingly more diverse than memory cells, and major contributions to the alloresponse seemed to be made by them. Assignment to unstimulated subsets succeeded for only a minor fraction of the alloreactive clones. No naive or memory phenotype could be assigned to roughly 75-95% of proliferating clones.

Details on this clone: Its specificity is unknown.

Germline-derived CDR1 and CDR2 are SQVTM and ANQGSEA. The V gene lost 1 base and the J gene lost 5 bases, with 11 bases spanning the gap. The CDR3 contains 13 residues. The repertoire was sequenced with immunoSEQ multiplex PCR; TCRdb's copy has only in-frame clones and lacks some. The data show some 100,000 clones, 93% seen once. The chain carries TRBV29-1 and TRBJ1-1; D is unclear. The sequence came from a human donor in good health. Source material: non-Treg CD4+ T cells sorted from blood. For the CDR3, the DNA is TGCAGCGTTGAAGCCAGGCTGAGGACTGAAGCTTTCTTT. The encoded protein is CSVEARLRTEAFF.